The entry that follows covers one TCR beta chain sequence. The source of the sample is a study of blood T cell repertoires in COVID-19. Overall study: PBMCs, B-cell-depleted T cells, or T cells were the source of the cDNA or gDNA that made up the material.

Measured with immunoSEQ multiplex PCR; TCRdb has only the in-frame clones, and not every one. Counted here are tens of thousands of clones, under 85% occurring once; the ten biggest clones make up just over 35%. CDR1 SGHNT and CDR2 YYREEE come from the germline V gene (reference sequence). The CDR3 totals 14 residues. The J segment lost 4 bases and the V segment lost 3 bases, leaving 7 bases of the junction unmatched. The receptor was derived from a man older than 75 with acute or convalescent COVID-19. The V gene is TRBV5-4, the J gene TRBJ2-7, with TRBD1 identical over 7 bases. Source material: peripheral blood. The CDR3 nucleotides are TGTGCCAGCAGCTCCGGGACAGCATCTTACGAGCAGTACTTC. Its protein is CASSSGTASYEQYF.